One T cell receptor (beta chain) is described in this entry. This clone's antigen is unknown. There are no base qualities to consult, and no much larger clone falls within one base. Systemically healthy Caucasian individuals from Russia, around 38 in total and aged about 6 to 95 years, were included as donors. Approximately 9.7 milliliters of peripheral blood were drawn from each donor into EDTA-treated Vacutainer tubes. Ficoll-Paque density-gradient centrifugation was used to isolate PBMCs, with at least 6.5 million per sample. Trizol reagent was used to extract total RNA from PBMCs, with at least 6 micrograms per sample. For every donor, flow cytometry on a PBMC aliquot measured the percentage of naive CD45RAhigh/CD27high T cells. These data are taken from a study of blood T cells in healthy people across ages (dated by TCRdb to between 2015 and 2017). In the study overall: In model experiments, template switching captured roughly one uniquely barcoded TCR beta cDNA molecule for every two T cells. Four age groups were formed from the donors: young (average about 16 years), middle-aged (around 37), aged (approximately 60) and long-lived (more than 75). Using deep sequencing normalized with unique cDNA molecular identifiers, the study measured how TCR beta repertoire diversity changes with age. The study analyzed two additional independent replicas of 1 million unique cDNA reads from the same blood draw for two donors, one aged 18 to 29 and one aged 80 or older.

Study-wide findings and limitations: Estimates of total diversity based on one million sequenced T cells were regarded as lower bounds and as underestimates. As age increased, observed TCR beta diversity per million T cells dropped in a roughly linear way, and a significant reduction was already evident by age roughly 36. A strong correlation was found between observed TCR beta diversity and the percentage of naive T cells measured by flow cytometry. Compared with the aged group, the long-lived group had more naive CD4+ T cells, fewer expanded clones and increased TCR diversity, suggesting age selection. Conclusive comparison of naive and antigen-experienced compartments was prevented by the profiling of bulk unsorted PBMCs. Donor CMV infection status was unknown, potentially confounding age-related changes in expanded clonotypes.

The CDR3 runs 13 residues from the cysteine to the phenylalanine. The retained sequence is limited to the CDR3, 39 bases, with the frame set at the first base. The junction shows trimming of 6 bases on V and 6 bases on J, plus 16 bases between the germline ends. For CDR1 and CDR2, the germline V gene lists SGHRS and YFSETQ. The library was made by 5' RACE. TCRdb records Illumina HiSeq 2500 as the sequencer. A second roughly 6 to 11 cycle PCR used a sample-barcoded 5' primer and a J-beta primer mix. Each TCR beta cDNA molecule received a unique molecular identifier from a template-switch 5' adaptor carrying 12 random nucleotides. At least 2.5 million CDR3-containing paired-end reads were obtained from each sample. First-strand cDNA was synthesized from all RNA with the Mint cDNA synthesis kit, primed by a TRBC-specific oligonucleotide. All cDNA was treated with uracil-DNA glycosylase and then went through a first 18-cycle PCR with the universal primers M1SS and BC2_uni_R. The paper's data handling went like this. For normalization, 1 million high-quality reads, each with a distinct molecular identifier, were randomly selected from each sample. Reads with shared molecular identifiers were discarded instead of being binned into consensus sequences. MiTCR, run with a Q25 quality threshold and the strictest error-elimination algorithm, handled CDR3 identification, clonotype clustering and error correction. A nonparametric unseen species model with Euler transformation was used to estimate lower-bound total TCR beta diversity. The raw public data were reprocessed by TCRdb itself: fastp quality trimming at Q25, MiXCR clonotype calling, in-frame beta chains only. Identical CDR3 protein sequences are pooled into one entry, listed with their most common genes and DNA. It is TCRdb's table, rather than the study itself, that gives the V and J calls and clone size. In all, the sample holds roughly 800,000 distinct CDR3 sequences, and approximately 25% of those were seen once. 3.7% of the sample belongs to the ten largest clones.

A further study also used this sample, focusing on T cells of mothers and their children. The second study's authors report: Nine systemically healthy Caucasian individuals, comprising three mothers and their six children, were included as donors. cDNA synthesis used all of the extracted RNA, with roughly 1.6 ug of RNA in each 15 ul reaction. In the second PCR, the M1S primer introduced both the sample barcodes and 2-4 random nucleotides. Over 9.5 million TCR beta CDR3 reads were obtained for each mother, and approximately 3 million reads were obtained for each child. In both related and unrelated pairs, thymic selection shapes the output of TCR recombination in a similar way, with inherited differences having only a minor effect. Normalized repertoire overlap was always slightly but never significantly higher in related than unrelated mother-child pairs. Persistent microchimeric T cell clones were not detected, at a sensitivity of around 100 clones per million clonotypes. The study used deep NGS to compare TCR beta repertoires of mothers and children, seeking features distinguishing related mother-child pairs from unrelated individuals. On average, the children were about 10 +/- 4 years old, while the mothers were about 37 +/- 4 years old. After adapter ligation with NEBNext reagents, the libraries were sequenced on Illumina HiSeq 2000 with 100+100 nt paired-end reads. To prevent cross-contamination, the mother and child libraries were prepared one month apart and sequenced in separate runs. For each donor, between about 500,000 and 2,200,000 distinct TCR beta clonotypes were identified. Naive TCR beta clonotypes were estimated from low-frequency clonotypes matched to each donor's FACS-determined naive share, without sorting.

This clonotype originated in a boy aged 10-17 years in good health. The sequenced material came from blood. The rearranged segments are TRBV5-1 and TRBJ2-7; the D call is tentative, TRBD1 or TRBD2, as each matches 5 bases. The CDR3: CASTPGLNGEQYF. The DNA sequence follows: TGCGCCAGCACCCCGGGGCTTAACGGCGAGCAGTACTTC.